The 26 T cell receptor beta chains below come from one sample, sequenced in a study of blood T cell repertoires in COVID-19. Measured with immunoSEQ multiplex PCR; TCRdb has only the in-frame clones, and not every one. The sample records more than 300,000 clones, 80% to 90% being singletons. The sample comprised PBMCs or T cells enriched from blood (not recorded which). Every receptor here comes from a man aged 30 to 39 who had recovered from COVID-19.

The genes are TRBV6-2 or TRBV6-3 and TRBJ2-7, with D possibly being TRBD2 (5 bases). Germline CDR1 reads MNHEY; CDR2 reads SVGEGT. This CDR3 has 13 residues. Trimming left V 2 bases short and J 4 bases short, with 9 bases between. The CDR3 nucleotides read TGTGCCAGCAGTTACGTGTCGGGGTACGAGCAGTACTTC. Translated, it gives CASSYVSGYEQYF.

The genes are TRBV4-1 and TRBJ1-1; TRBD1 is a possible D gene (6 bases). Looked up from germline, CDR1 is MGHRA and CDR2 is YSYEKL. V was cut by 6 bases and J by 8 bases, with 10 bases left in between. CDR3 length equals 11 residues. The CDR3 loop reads CASRHTGEAFF. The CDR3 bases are TGCGCCAGCAGGCACACAGGGGAAGCTTTCTTT.

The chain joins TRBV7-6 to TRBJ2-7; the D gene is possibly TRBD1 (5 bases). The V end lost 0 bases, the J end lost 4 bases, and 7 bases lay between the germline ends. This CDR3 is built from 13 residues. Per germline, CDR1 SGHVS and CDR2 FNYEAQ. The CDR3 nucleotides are TGTGCCAGCAGCTTAGCGCAGGGATACGAGCAGTACTTC. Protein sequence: CASSLAQGYEQYF. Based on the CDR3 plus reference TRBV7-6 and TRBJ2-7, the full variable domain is GAGVSQSPRYKVTKRGQDVALRCDPISGHVSLYWYRQALGQGPEFLTYFNYEAQQDKSGLPNDRFSAERPEGSISTLTIQRTEQRDSAMYRCASSLAQGYEQYFGPGTRLTVT.

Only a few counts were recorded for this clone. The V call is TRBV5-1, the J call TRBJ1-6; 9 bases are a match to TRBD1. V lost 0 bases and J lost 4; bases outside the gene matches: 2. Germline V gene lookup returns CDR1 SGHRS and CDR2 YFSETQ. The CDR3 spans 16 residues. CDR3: CASSLAGQGYNSPLHF. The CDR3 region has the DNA TGCGCCAGCAGCTTGGCGGGACAGGGTTATAATTCACCCCTCCACTTT.

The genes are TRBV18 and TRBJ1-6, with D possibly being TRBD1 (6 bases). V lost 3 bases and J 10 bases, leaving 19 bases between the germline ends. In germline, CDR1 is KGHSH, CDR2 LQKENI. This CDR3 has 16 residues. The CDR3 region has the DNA TGTGCCAGCTCACCTTTGGGATTACAGGGCGGCTCACCCCTCCACTTT. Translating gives CASSPLGLQGGSPLHF.

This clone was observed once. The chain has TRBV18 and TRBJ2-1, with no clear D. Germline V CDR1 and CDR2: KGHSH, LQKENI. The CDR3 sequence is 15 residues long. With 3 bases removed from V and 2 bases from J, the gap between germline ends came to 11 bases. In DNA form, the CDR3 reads TGTGCCAGCTCACCTACCCTTACAACCTACAATGAGCAGTTCTTC. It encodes CASSPTLTTYNEQFF.

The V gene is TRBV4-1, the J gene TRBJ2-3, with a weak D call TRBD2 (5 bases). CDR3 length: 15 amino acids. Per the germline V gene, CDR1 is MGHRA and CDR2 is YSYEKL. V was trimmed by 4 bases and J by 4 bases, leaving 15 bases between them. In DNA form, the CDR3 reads TGCGCCAGCAGCCCCACTAGTGATTGGGCAGATACGCAGTATTTT. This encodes CASSPTSDWADTQYF.

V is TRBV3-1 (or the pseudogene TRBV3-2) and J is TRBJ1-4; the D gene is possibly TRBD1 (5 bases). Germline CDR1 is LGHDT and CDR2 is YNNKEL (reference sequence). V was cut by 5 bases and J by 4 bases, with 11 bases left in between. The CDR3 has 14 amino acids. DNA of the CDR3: TGTGCCAGCAGCTACAGGACGGTTAATGAAAAACTGTTTTTT. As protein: CASSYRTVNEKLFF.

This CDR3 is CATEMNTEAFF. In DNA, the CDR3 is TGTGCCACTGAGATGAACACTGAAGCTTTCTTT. This chain links TRBV19 with TRBJ1-1, with D uncertain. This CDR3 region has 11 residues. In germline, CDR1 is LNHDA, CDR2 SQIVND (reference sequence). Trimming stripped 10 bases from V and 0 bases from J, with 6 bases between.

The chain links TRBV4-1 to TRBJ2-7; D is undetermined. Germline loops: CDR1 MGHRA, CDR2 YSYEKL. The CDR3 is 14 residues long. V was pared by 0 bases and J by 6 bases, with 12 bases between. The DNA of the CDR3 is TGCGCCAGCAGCCAAGAAACGGTCTCTCGCGAGCAGTACTTC. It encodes CASSQETVSREQYF.

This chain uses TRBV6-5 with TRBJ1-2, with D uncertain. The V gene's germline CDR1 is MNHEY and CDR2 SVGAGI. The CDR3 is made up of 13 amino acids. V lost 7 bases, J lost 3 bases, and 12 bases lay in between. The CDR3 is CASIKSRDYGYTF. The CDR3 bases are TGTGCCAGCATAAAGAGTCGGGACTATGGCTACACCTTC.

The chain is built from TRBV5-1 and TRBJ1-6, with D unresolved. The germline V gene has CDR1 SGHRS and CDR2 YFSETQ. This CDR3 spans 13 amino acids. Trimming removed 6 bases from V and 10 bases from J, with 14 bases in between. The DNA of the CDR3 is TGCGCCAGCACCCAGAAGTCTGGCTCACCCCTCCACTTT. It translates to CASTQKSGSPLHF.

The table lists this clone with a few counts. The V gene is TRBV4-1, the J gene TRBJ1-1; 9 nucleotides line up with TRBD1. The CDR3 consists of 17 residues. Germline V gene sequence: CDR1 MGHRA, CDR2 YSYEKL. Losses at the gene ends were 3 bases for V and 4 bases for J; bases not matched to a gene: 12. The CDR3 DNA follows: TGCGCCAGCAGCCATTTATTACAGGGGGCGGATAGCACTGAAGCTTTCTTT. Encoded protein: CASSHLLQGADSTEAFF.

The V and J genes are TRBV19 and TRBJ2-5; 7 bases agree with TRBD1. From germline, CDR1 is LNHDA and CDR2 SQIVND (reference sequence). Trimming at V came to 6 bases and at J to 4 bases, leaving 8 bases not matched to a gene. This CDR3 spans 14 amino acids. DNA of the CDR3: TGTGCCAGTAGCCCCGGGACAGCTTTAGAGACCCAGTACTTC. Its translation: CASSPGTALETQYF. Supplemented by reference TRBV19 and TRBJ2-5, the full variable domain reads DGGITQSPKYLFRKEGQNVTLSCEQNLNHDAMYWYRQDPGQGLRLIYYSQIVNDFQKGDIAEGYSVSREKKESFPLTVTSAQKNPTAFYLCASSPGTALETQYFGPGTRLLVL.

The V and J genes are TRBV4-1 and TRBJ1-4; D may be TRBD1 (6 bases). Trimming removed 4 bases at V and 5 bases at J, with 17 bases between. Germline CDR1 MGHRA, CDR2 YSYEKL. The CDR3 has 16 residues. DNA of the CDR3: TGCGCCAGCAGCCTCCGTTCAGGGGATACAAATGAAAAACTGTTTTTT. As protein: CASSLRSGDTNEKLFF.

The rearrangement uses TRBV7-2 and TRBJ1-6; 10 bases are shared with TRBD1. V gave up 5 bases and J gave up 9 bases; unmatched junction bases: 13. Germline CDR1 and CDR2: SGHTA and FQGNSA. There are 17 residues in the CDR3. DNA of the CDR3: TGTGCCAGCAGCGTAATGGGACAGGGGCCGGTTGGTTCACCCCTCCACTTT. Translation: CASSVMGQGPVGSPLHF.

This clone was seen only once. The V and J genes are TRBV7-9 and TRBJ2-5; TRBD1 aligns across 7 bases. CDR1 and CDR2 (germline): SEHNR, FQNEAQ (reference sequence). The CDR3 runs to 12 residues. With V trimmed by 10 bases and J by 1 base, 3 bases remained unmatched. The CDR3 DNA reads TGTGCCACACAGGGGTTCCAAGAGACCCAGTACTTC. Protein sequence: CATQGFQETQYF.

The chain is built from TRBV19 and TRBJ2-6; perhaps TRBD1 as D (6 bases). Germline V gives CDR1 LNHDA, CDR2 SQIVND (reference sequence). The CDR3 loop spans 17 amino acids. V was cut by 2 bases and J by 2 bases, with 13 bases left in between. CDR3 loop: CASSILMSGAGANVLTF. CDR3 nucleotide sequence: TGTGCCAGTAGTATATTGATGTCAGGGGCTGGGGCCAACGTCCTGACTTTC.

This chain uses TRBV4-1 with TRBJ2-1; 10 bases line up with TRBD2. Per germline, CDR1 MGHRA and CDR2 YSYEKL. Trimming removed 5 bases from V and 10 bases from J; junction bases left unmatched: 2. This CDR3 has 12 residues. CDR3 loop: CASSTTSGEQFF. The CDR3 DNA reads TGCGCCAGCAGCACGACTAGCGGGGAGCAGTTCTTC.

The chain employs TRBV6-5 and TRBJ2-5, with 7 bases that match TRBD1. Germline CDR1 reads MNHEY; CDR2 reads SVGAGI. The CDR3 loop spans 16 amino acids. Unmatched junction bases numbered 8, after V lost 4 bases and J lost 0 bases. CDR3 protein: CASSCPGQSYQETQYF. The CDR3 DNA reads TGTGCCAGCAGTTGCCCGGGACAGAGTTACCAAGAGACCCAGTACTTC.

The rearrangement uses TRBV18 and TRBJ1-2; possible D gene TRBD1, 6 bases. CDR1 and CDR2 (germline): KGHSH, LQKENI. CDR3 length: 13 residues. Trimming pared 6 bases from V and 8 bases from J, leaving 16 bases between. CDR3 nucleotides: TGTGCCAGCTCGCCCGGGACAAAAGAGGGCTACACCTTC. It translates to CASSPGTKEGYTF.

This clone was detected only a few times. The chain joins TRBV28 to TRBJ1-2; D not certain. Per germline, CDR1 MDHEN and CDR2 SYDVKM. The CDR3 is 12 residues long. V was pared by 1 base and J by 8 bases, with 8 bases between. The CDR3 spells CASSLLSVGYTF. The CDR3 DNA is TGTGCCAGCAGTTTATTGTCGGTGGGCTACACCTTC.

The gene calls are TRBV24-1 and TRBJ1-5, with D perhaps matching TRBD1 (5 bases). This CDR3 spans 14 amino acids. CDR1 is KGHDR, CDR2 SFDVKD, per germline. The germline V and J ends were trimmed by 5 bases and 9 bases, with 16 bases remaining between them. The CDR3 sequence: CATSAPDRRAPQHF. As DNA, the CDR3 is TGTGCCACCAGTGCTCCCGACAGAAGGGCGCCCCAGCATTTT.

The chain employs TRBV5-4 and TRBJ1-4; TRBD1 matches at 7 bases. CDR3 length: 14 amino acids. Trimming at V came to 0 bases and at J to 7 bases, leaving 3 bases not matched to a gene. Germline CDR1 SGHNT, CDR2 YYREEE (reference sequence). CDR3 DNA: TGTGCCAGCAGCTTGGGCCGACAGGGTGAAAAACTGTTTTTT. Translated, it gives CASSLGRQGEKLFF.

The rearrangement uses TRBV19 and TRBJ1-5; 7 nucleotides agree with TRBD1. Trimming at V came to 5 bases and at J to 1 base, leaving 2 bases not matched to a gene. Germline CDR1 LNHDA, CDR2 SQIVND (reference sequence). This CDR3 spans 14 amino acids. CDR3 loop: CASSSTGSNQPQHF. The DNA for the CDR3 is TGTGCCAGTAGTTCGACAGGGAGCAATCAGCCCCAGCATTTT.

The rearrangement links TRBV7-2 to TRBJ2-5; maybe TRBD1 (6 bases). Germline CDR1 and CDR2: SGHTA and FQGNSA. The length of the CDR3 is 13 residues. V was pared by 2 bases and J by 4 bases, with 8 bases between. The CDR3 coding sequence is TGTGCCAGCAGCTTACAGGGGAGAGAGACCCAGTACTTC. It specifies CASSLQGRETQYF.